Below are 2 T cell receptor beta chains sequenced from a single sample in a study of CD8 T cells in ankylosing spondylitis. TCRdb processed the 5' RACE reads anew with MiXCR; each CDR3 protein has one entry. The sample carries some 270,000 distinct CDR3 sequences, about 20% recorded once. The sequencing input was blood, either unsorted or a sorted T cell fraction (not recorded which). These receptors were taken from a male donor with ankylosing spondylitis or in good health (not recorded which).

This clonotype has ten or more counts. This rearrangement joins TRBV15 to TRBJ1-1; possible D gene TRBD1, 6 bases. This CDR3 has 16 residues. The V end lost 5 bases, the J end lost 2 bases, and 18 bases lay between the germline ends. Per the germline V gene, CDR1 is LNHNV and CDR2 is YYDKDF (reference sequence). For the CDR3, the DNA is TGTGCCACCAGCCCTGGGCCGGACAGAGAAAACACTGAAGCTTTCTTT. Translated: CATSPGPDRENTEAFF.

This clonotype was counted a few times. V and J are TRBV20-1 and TRBJ2-7, with D perhaps TRBD1 (5 bases). Germline loops: CDR1 DFQATT, CDR2 SNEGSKA (reference sequence). V lost 0 bases to trimming and J lost 4 bases, with 16 bases between them. The CDR3 has 15 amino acids. The CDR3 loop reads CSARDLRQGGYEQYF. CDR3 nucleotide sequence: TGCAGTGCTAGAGATCTTCGGCAGGGTGGGTACGAGCAGTACTTC.